This TCR beta chain is from a study of CD8 T cells in Susac syndrome. Overall study findings and caveats: Susac CD8+ clonal expansion peaked in TEMRA cells and active patients.

For this clonotype: Its specificity is unknown.

Random hexamers primed reverse transcription of about 0.5 to 1 ug RNA. An immunoSEQ multiplex PCR generated amplified TCR beta CDR3 products spanning 54 Vbeta and 13 Jbeta. One entry per CDR3 protein results from TCRdb running MiXCR on the immunoSEQ multiplex PCR reads. The sample lists some 140,000 distinct CDR3 sequences; 95% were seen once. The source is a human donor with Susac syndrome. Sequenced: CD8+ T cells from PBMCs.

CDR3 DNA: TGTGCCAGCAGCGTCCTAGCGCCTACCGGGGAGCTGTTTTTT. It specifies CASSVLAPTGELFF. V is TRBV28 and J is TRBJ2-2, with D possibly being TRBD2 (6 bases). Germline V lookup: CDR1 MDHEN, CDR2 SYDVKM. The CDR3 runs 14 residues. V was trimmed by 6 bases and J by 5 bases, leaving 13 bases between them.